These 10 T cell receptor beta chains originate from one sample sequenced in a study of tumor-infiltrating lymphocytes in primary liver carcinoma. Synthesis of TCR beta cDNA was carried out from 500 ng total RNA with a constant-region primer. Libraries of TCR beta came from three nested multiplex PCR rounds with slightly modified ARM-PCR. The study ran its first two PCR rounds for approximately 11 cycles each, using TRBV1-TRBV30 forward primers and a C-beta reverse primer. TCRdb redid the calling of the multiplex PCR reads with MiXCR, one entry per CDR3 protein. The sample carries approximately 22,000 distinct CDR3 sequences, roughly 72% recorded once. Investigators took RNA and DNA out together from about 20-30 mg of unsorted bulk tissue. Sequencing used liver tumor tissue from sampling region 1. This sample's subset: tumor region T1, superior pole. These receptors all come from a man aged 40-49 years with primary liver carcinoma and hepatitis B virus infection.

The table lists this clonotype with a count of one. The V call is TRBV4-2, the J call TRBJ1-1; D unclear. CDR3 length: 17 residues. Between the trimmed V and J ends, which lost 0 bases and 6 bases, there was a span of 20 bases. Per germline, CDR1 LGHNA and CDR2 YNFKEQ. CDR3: CASSQDYGRGFWAEAFF. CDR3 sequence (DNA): TGTGCCAGCAGCCAAGATTACGGACGGGGTTTTTGGGCTGAAGCTTTCTTT.

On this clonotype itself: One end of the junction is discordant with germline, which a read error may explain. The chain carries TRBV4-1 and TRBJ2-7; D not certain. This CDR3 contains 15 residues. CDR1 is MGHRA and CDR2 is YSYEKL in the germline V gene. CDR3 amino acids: CSSIQSRTEPREQYF. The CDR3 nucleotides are TGCTCCAGCATCCAATCCCGGACGGAGCCTAGGGAGCAGTACTTC.

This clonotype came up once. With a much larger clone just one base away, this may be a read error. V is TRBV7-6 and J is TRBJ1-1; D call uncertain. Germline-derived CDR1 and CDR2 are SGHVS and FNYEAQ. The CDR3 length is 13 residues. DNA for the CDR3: TGTGCCAGCTGCTTATCCGGCAGCACTGAAGCTTTCTTT. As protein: CASCLSGSTEAFF.

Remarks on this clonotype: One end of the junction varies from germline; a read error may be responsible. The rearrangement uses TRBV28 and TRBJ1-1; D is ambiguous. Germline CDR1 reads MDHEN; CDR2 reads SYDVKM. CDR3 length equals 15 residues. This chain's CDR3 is CASSARRVQFTETFF. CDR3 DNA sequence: TGTGCCAGCAGTGCCCGGAGGGTGCAGTTTACTGAAACTTTCTTT.

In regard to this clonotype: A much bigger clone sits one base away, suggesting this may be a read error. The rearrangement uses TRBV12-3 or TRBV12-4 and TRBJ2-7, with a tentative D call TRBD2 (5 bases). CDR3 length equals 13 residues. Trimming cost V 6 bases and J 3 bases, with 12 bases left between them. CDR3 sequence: CASSRREYYEQYF. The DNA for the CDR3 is TGTGCCAGCAGCCGACGGGAATACTACGAGCAGTACTTC.

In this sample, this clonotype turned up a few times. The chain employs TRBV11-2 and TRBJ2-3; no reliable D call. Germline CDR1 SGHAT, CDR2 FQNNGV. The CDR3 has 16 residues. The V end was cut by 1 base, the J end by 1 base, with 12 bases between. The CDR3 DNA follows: TGTGCCAGCAGCTTAGGGAGTGCTACGGGCACAGATACGCAGTATTTT. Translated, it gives CASSLGSATGTDTQYF. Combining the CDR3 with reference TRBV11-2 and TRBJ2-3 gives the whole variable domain EAGVAQSPRYKIIEKRQSVAFWCNPISGHATLYWYQQILGQGPKLLIQFQNNGVVDDSQLPKDRFSAERLKGVDSTLKIQPAKLEDSAVYLCASSLGSATGTDTQYFGPGTRLTVL.

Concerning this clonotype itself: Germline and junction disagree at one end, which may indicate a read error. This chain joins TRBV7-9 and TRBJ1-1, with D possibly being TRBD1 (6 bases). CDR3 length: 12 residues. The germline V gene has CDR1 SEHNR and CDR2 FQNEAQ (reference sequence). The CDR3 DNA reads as TGTGTCAGCAACTTAAGTAGGGGGGGAGCTTTCTTT. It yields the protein CVSNLSRGGAFF. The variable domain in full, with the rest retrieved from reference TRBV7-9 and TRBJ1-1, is DTGVSQNPRHKITKRGQNVTFRCDPISEHNRLYWYRQTLGQGPEFLTYFQNEAQLEKSRLLSDRFSAERPKGSFSTLEIQRTEQGDSAMYLCVSNLSRGGAFFGQGTRLTVV.

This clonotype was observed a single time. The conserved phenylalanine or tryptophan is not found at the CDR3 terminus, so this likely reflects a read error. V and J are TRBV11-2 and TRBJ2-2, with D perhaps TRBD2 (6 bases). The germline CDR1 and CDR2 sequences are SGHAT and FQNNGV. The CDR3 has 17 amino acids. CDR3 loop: CAGSLALGGADAWELFS. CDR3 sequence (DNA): TGTGCCGGCAGCTTAGCATTAGGAGGGGCGGACGCCTGGGAGCTGTTTTCT.

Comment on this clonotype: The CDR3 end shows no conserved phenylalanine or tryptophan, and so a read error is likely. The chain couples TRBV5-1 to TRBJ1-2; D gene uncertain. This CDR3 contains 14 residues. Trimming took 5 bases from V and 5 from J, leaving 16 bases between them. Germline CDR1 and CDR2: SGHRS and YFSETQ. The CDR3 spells CASRRGHMEYGYTL. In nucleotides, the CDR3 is TGCGCCAGCAGACGAGGGCATATGGAGTATGGCTACACCCTC.

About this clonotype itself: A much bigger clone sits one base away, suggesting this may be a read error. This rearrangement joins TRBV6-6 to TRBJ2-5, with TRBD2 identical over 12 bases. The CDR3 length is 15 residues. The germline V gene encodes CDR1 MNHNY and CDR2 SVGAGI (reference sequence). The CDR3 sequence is CASRDTSGRNEIQYF. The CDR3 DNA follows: TGTGCCAGCAGGGATACTAGCGGGAGGAATGAGATCCAGTATTTC.